Below, 32 T cell receptor beta chains from the same sample are listed, as sequenced in a study of human T cells and chemical hapten exposure. Time point specified: healthy volunteer bleed at 2 weeks. Someone pulled total RNA out of unfractionated whole blood. Via MiXCR, TCRdb re-called the RACE reads, giving one row per CDR3 protein. Among 100,000 to 150,000 distinct CDR3 sequences listed, approximately 9.1% were seen once. Sequenced input: whole blood. These receptors all come from a male donor in good health. Some clones in this sample may be carry-over from other donors' samples.

This clonotype was detected a few times. The V gene is TRBV20-1, the J gene TRBJ2-5, with 12 bases fitting TRBD1. There are 14 residues in the CDR3. V lost 3 bases to trimming and J lost 4 bases; unmatched junction nucleotides: 3. Germline V gene sequence: CDR1 DFQATT, CDR2 SNEGSKA (reference sequence). This chain's CDR3 is CSARKGQGAETQYF. CDR3 nucleotides: TGCAGTGCTAGGAAGGGACAGGGGGCAGAGACCCAGTACTTC.

This clonotype was seen a handful of times. V usage is TRBV3-1 and J usage is TRBJ1-2; 8 positions agree with TRBD1. This CDR3 has 14 residues. Trimming took 0 bases from V and 6 from J; bases not matched to a gene: 3. The germline gives CDR1 LGHDT, CDR2 YNNKEL (reference sequence). The CDR3 sequence: CASSQEDRVHGYTF. CDR3 sequence (DNA): TGTGCCAGCAGCCAAGAGGACAGGGTACATGGCTACACCTTC.

V usage is TRBV6-6 and J usage is TRBJ1-2, with TRBD1 matching over 7 bases. Looked up from germline, CDR1 is MNHNY and CDR2 is SVGAGI (reference sequence). V was pared by 0 bases and J by 8 bases, with 6 bases of the junction left unmatched. This CDR3 has 14 amino acids. CDR3 region: CASSYSEGAGGYTF. The CDR3 nucleotides are TGTGCCAGCAGTTACTCTGAGGGGGCGGGAGGCTACACCTTC.

This clonotype was counted a single time. A read error may explain this, as a much larger clone is one base away. The chain links TRBV6-5 to TRBJ1-1; no reliable D call. This CDR3 has 16 amino acids. From germline, CDR1 is MNHEY and CDR2 SVGAGI. The CDR3 DNA sequence: TGTGCCAGCAGTTACTCGACCCCCCGAGTGAACATTGAAGCTTTCTTT. This encodes CASSYSTPRVNIEAFF.

This clonotype has only a few counts. V and J are TRBV27 and TRBJ2-3; TRBD1 is a possible D gene (6 bases). CDR1 and CDR2 (germline): MNHEY, SMNVEV (reference sequence). The CDR3 contains 14 residues. V was cut by 8 bases and J by 4 bases, with 16 bases left in between. This chain's CDR3 is CASGRTVLADTQYF. CDR3 bases: TGTGCCAGCGGACGGACAGTATTGGCAGATACGCAGTATTTT.

Note on this clonotype: Here the CDR3 omits its conserved ending phenylalanine or tryptophan, so a read error is the likely source. The chain uses TRBV20-1 and TRBJ1-1; D perhaps matches TRBD1 (5 bases). Germline loops: CDR1 DFQATT, CDR2 SNEGSKA (reference sequence). This CDR3 region has 15 residues. Trimming stripped 1 base from V and 1 base from J, with 13 bases between. CDR3 nucleotide sequence: TGCAGTGCTAGAGTCCCGGGACCGTCGAACACTGAAGCTTTCTCT. This gives the protein CSARVPGPSNTEAFS.

This clonotype was seen many times. The V and J genes are TRBV12-3 or TRBV12-4 and TRBJ1-1; no clear D gene. V gave up 3 bases and J gave up 3 bases, with 17 bases separating them. The CDR3 runs 16 residues. The CDR3 bases are TGTGCCAGCAGTTTGGATTCTTGGACCCAAGACACTGAAGCTTTCTTT. Translating it yields CASSLDSWTQDTEAFF.

The chain couples TRBV2 to TRBJ2-1; D possibly uses TRBD1 or TRBD2 (5 bases each). The ends were cut back, 2 bases at V and 4 bases at J, with 12 bases in the middle. The CDR3 sequence is 15 residues long. Germline-derived CDR1 and CDR2 are SNHLY and FYNNEI. The CDR3 bases are TGTGCCAGCAGTGAATGGAGCAGGGAGTACAATGAGCAGTTCTTC. It translates to CASSEWSREYNEQFF.

In this sample, this clonotype turned up many times. The rearrangement uses TRBV4-2 and TRBJ2-1, with TRBD2 matching over 10 bases. Germline CDR1 and CDR2: LGHNA and YNFKEQ. With V trimmed by 2 bases and J by 9 bases, 4 bases remained unmatched. The CDR3 totals 14 residues. CDR3 nucleotides: TGTGCCAGCAGCCAATTTAGCGGGAGGTTTGAGCAGTTCTTC. This sequence encodes CASSQFSGRFEQFF.

The rearrangement joins TRBV3-1 to TRBJ2-7; TRBD1 matches at 9 bases. The CDR3 covers 17 residues. The ends lost 5 bases at V and 4 bases at J; junction bases unmatched: 15. Per germline, CDR1 LGHDT and CDR2 YNNKEL (reference sequence). For the CDR3, the DNA is TGTGCCAGCAGCGGAACGGACAGGGGTAGATCGTTGTACGAGCAGTACTTC. Translation gives CASSGTDRGRSLYEQYF.

This clonotype was counted only a few times. The chain is built from TRBV12-5 and TRBJ2-3; 9 bases line up with TRBD2. The CDR3 has 16 residues. V gave up 0 bases and J gave up 3 bases; unmatched junction bases: 4. Germline loops: CDR1 LGHNT, CDR2 FRNRAP. The DNA for the CDR3 is TGTGCTAGTGGTTTGGTCGCGGGGGGGCCGACAGATACGCAGTATTTT. The encoded protein is CASGLVAGGPTDTQYF.

This clonotype has only a few counts. J is TRBJ1-5 and V is TRBV2; D gene uncertain. The CDR3 is made up of 11 amino acids. Trimming took off 3 bases at V and 3 bases at J, with 0 bases between the two ends. Germline V lookup: CDR1 SNHLY, CDR2 FYNNEI. The CDR3 region is CASSDNQPQHF. The CDR3 DNA reads as TGTGCCAGCAGTGACAATCAGCCCCAGCATTTT.

The chain recombines TRBV20-1 with TRBJ1-5; D uncertain. Germline CDR1 reads DFQATT; CDR2 reads SNEGSKA (reference sequence). V lost 0 bases to trimming and J lost 4 bases, with 10 bases between them. This CDR3 is built from 14 residues. This chain's CDR3 is CSARDPGRNQPQHF. The CDR3 coding sequence is TGCAGTGCTAGAGATCCAGGCAGGAATCAGCCCCAGCATTTT.

The gene calls are TRBV25-1 and TRBJ2-2; 8 nucleotides match TRBD1. V dropped 3 bases and J dropped 0; count of bases not matched to a gene: 3. CDR1 and CDR2 (germline): MGHDK, SYGVNS. The CDR3 is 16 residues long. The CDR3 DNA reads TGTGCCAGCAGTGAGGCAGGGGGCCCGAACACCGGGGAGCTGTTTTTT. It encodes CASSEAGGPNTGELFF.

This chain joins TRBV27 and TRBJ2-1; TRBD1 agrees at 7 bases. Germline lookup yields CDR1 MNHEY and CDR2 SMNVEV (reference sequence). J lost 4 bases, V lost 5 bases, and 8 bases had no gene match. This CDR3 is 15 amino acids long. The chain's CDR3 is CASSGWDRNYNEQFF. For the CDR3, the DNA is TGTGCCAGCAGTGGATGGGACAGAAATTACAATGAGCAGTTCTTC.

This clonotype appeared a few times. The rearrangement links TRBV6-5 to TRBJ2-1; TRBD1 agrees at 7 bases. Germline trimming cut 7 bases from V and 5 bases from J; bases unmatched to any gene: 5. CDR1 is MNHEY and CDR2 is SVGAGI in the germline V gene. The CDR3 sequence is 13 residues long. CDR3 DNA sequence: TGTGCCAGCACCCTCGGGACAGACAATGAGCAGTTCTTC. It encodes CASTLGTDNEQFF.

J is TRBJ2-6 and V is TRBV12-3 or TRBV12-4, with D unclear. V lost 6 bases, J lost 0 bases, and 12 bases lay in between. CDR3 length equals 16 residues. CDR3 amino acids: CASSLGRSSGANVLTF. CDR3 DNA: TGTGCCAGCAGCCTCGGACGGAGCTCTGGGGCCAACGTCCTGACTTTC.

This clonotype was observed at least ten times. The chain recombines TRBV3-1 with TRBJ2-3; 12 nucleotides align to TRBD2. Per the germline V gene, CDR1 is LGHDT and CDR2 is YNNKEL (reference sequence). The CDR3 has 18 amino acids. Trimming cost V 4 bases and J 5 bases; bases outside gene matches: 13. CDR3 amino acids: CASSPRLAGEVVVDTQYF. The CDR3 region has the DNA TGTGCCAGCAGCCCTCGACTAGCGGGAGAAGTGGTAGTAGATACGCAGTATTTT.

This clonotype was recorded a few times. The rearrangement uses TRBV6-5 and TRBJ2-6; possibly TRBD1 for D (6 bases). This CDR3 is built from 17 residues. Trimming stripped 8 bases from V and 0 bases from J, with 17 bases between. Germline CDR1 is MNHEY and CDR2 is SVGAGI. The CDR3 DNA is TGTGCCAGCCGCTCCGAGACAGGCTTCTCTGGGGCCAACGTCCTGACTTTC. It translates to CASRSETGFSGANVLTF.

This clonotype turned up a few times. This chain connects TRBV27 to TRBJ2-1; a weak D match, TRBD2 (6 bases). The CDR3 extends over 15 amino acids. Per germline, CDR1 MNHEY and CDR2 SMNVEV (reference sequence). V dropped 2 bases and J dropped 6 bases, with 14 bases sitting between them. DNA of the CDR3: TGTGCCAGCAGTTTAGAGCGGGTCCCGGGCAATGAGCAGTTCTTC. Encoded protein: CASSLERVPGNEQFF.

This clonotype was seen a handful of times. The genes are TRBV5-1 and TRBJ2-7; maybe TRBD1 (5 bases). Germline CDR1 is SGHRS and CDR2 is YFSETQ. The V gene lost 5 bases and the J gene lost 1 base, with 10 bases spanning the gap. The CDR3 totals 13 residues. This CDR3 reads CASSWTPSYEQYF. The CDR3 region has the DNA TGCGCCAGCAGTTGGACACCGTCCTACGAGCAGTACTTC.

This chain joins TRBV19 and TRBJ2-7, with 8 bases that match TRBD1. V dropped 5 bases and J dropped 2; count of bases not matched to a gene: 5. This CDR3 is built from 14 residues. Germline-derived CDR1 and CDR2 are LNHDA and SQIVND (reference sequence). The DNA for the CDR3 is TGTGCCAGTAGTCGGGAGACAGGGGCCTACGAGCAGTACTTC. This encodes CASSRETGAYEQYF.

The chain combines TRBV10-2 with TRBJ2-5, with no clear D. V was clipped by 3 bases and J by 1 base, with 3 bases between them. The CDR3 runs to 12 residues. Germline V gene data show CDR1 as WSHSY and CDR2 as SAAADI. In DNA form, the CDR3 reads TGCGCCAGCAGTGACGTCCAAGAGACCCAGTACTTC. Its protein product is CASSDVQETQYF.

The V and J genes are TRBV7-8 and TRBJ2-7; D possibly corresponds to TRBD1 (5 bases). Trimming removed 1 base at V and 2 bases at J, with 6 bases between. Germline CDR1 SGHVS, CDR2 FQNEAQ. This CDR3 has 13 residues. CDR3 in amino acids: CASSLDRTYEQYF. The CDR3, as DNA: TGTGCCAGCAGCTTAGACAGGACCTACGAGCAGTACTTC.

This clonotype came up many times. The chain carries TRBV25-1 and TRBJ2-2; the match to TRBD2 covers 13 bases. The CDR3 totals 19 residues. V was pared by 4 bases and J by 5 bases, with 13 bases of the junction left unmatched. CDR1 and CDR2 from the germline V gene are MGHDK and SYGVNS. CDR3 protein: CASSASLAGGPGWTGELFF. CDR3 in DNA: TGTGCCAGCAGTGCCTCACTAGCGGGGGGGCCGGGGTGGACCGGGGAGCTGTTTTTT.

The gene calls are TRBV6-2 or TRBV6-3 and TRBJ2-1; TRBD1 agrees at 7 bases. The CDR3 has 13 residues. The J segment lost 8 bases and the V segment lost 2 bases, leaving 3 bases of the junction unmatched. Germline V lookup: CDR1 MNHEY, CDR2 SVGEGT. CDR3 nucleotides: TGTGCCAGCAGTTACAGACAGGGCGATGAGCAGTTCTTC. Residues: CASSYRQGDEQFF.

This clonotype was counted ten times or more. The chain recombines TRBV6-6 with TRBJ2-5, with TRBD1 matching 8 bases. With V trimmed by 2 bases and J by 5 bases, 10 bases remained unmatched. Germline loops: CDR1 MNHNY, CDR2 SVGAGI (reference sequence). The CDR3 has 16 amino acids. The CDR3, as DNA: TGTGCCAGCAGTTACACTGGACAGGGCCGGGGCGAGACCCAGTACTTC. Its protein is CASSYTGQGRGETQYF.

There are many counts of this clonotype. V is TRBV27 and J is TRBJ2-1; 7 nucleotides align to TRBD1. CDR1 MNHEY and CDR2 SMNVEV come from the germline V gene (reference sequence). The CDR3 is 15 residues long. J was trimmed by 4 bases and V by 2 bases; bases with no gene match: 5. The CDR3 DNA is TGTGCCAGCAGTTTACTCGGACAGGAGTACAATGAGCAGTTCTTC. Translated: CASSLLGQEYNEQFF.

The CDR3 loop reads CSVETGTVGSGGYTF. CDR3 nucleotides: TGCAGCGTTGAGACCGGGACCGTCGGTTCGGGAGGCTACACCTTC. The chain links TRBV29-1 to TRBJ1-2, with a weak D call TRBD1 (5 bases). V gave up 3 bases and J gave up 8 bases, with 22 bases separating them. The length of the CDR3 is 15 residues. Per germline, CDR1 SQVTM and CDR2 ANQGSEA. Based on the CDR3 plus reference TRBV29-1 and TRBJ1-2, the full variable domain is SAVISQKPSRDICQRGTSLTIQCQVDSQVTMMFWYRQQPGQSLTLIATANQGSEATYESGFVIDKFPISRPNLTFSTLTVSNMSPEDSSIYLCSVETGTVGSGGYTFGSGTRLTVV.

This clonotype was recorded many times. The chain carries TRBV7-6 and TRBJ1-1; D might be TRBD1 (5 bases). In germline, CDR1 is SGHVS, CDR2 FNYEAQ. The CDR3 sequence is 13 residues long. Between the trimmed V and J ends, which lost 5 bases and 8 bases, there was a span of 15 bases. The CDR3, as DNA: TGTGCCAGCAGCCCAGGGACGGCTGGGGAAGCTTTCTTT. Translated, it gives CASSPGTAGEAFF.

This clonotype showed up just a few times. V usage is TRBV7-2 and J usage is TRBJ2-3; TRBD2 aligns across 10 bases. V lost 4 bases to trimming and J lost 2 bases; unmatched junction nucleotides: 6. The CDR3 sequence is 16 residues long. Germline loops: CDR1 SGHTA, CDR2 FQGNSA. CDR3 residues: CASSWGSGGSTDTQYF. For the CDR3, the DNA is TGTGCCAGCAGCTGGGGTAGCGGGGGGTCCACAGATACGCAGTATTTT.

V is TRBV19 and J is TRBJ2-7, with 12 bases that match TRBD2. Germline V gene lookup returns CDR1 LNHDA and CDR2 SQIVND (reference sequence). The CDR3 length is 15 residues. The trim removed 6 bases at V and 2 bases at J, leaving 5 bases unmatched. The CDR3 is CASSTGLAGPYEQYF. CDR3 DNA sequence: TGTGCCAGTAGCACCGGACTAGCGGGACCCTACGAGCAGTACTTC.